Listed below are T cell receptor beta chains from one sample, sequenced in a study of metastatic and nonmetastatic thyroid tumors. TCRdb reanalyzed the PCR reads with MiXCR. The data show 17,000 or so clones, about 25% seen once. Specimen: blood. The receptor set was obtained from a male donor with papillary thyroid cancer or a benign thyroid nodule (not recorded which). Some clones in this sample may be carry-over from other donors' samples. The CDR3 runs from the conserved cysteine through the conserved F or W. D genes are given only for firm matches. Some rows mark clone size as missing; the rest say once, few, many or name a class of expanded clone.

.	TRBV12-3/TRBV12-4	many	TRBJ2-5	CASTGEGDGETQYF	TGTGCCAGCACAGGAGAAGGGGATGGGGAGACCCAGTACTTC
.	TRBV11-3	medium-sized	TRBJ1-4	CASSEGYEKLFF	TGTGCCAGCAGCGAAGGATATGAAAAACTGTTTTTT
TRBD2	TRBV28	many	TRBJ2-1	CASSPPRLAGAVGEQFF	TGTGCCAGCAGTCCACCCCGACTAGCGGGAGCTGTCGGTGAGCAGTTCTTC
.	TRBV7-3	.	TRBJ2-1	CASSLSGTYNEQFF	TGTGCCAGCAGCTTAAGTGGCACCTACAATGAGCAGTTCTTC
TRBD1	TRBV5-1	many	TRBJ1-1	CASSLTTGATEAFF	TGCGCCAGCAGCTTGACTACAGGGGCCACTGAAGCTTTCTTT
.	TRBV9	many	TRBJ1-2	CASSASNSHYGYTF	TGTGCCAGCAGCGCCTCTAATTCCCACTATGGCTACACCTTC
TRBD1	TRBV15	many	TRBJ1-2	CATSVGTAYGYTF	TGTGCCACCAGCGTAGGGACAGCCTATGGCTACACCTTC
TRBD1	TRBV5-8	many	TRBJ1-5	CASSFTGGGNQPQHF	TGTGCCAGCAGCTTTACAGGGGGCGGCAATCAGCCCCAGCATTTT
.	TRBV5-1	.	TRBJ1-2	CASSLESSTYGYTF	TGCGCCAGCAGCTTGGAGTCATCCACCTATGGCTACACCTTC
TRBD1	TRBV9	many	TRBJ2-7	CASSVRTGPSEQYF	TGTGCCAGCAGCGTCCGGACAGGGCCCTCCGAGCAGTACTTC
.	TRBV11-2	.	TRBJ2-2	CASSFSFVLGELFF	TGTGCCAGCAGCTTCTCCTTTGTACTTGGGGAGCTGTTTTTT
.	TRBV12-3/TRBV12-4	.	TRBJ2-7	CASSEFGGGGNEQYF	TGTGCCAGCAGTGAATTCGGGGGAGGGGGTAACGAGCAGTACTTC
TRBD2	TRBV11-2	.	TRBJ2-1	CASSRASGSSYNEQFF	TGTGCCTCCTCTCGGGCTAGCGGGAGCTCCTACAATGAGCAGTTCTTC
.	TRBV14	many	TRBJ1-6	CASSQELHSPLHF	TGTGCCAGCAGCCAAGAGCTCCATTCACCCCTCCACTTT
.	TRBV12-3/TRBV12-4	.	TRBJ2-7	CASSGDGYEQYF	TGTGCCAGCAGTGGGGACGGCTACGAGCAGTACTTC
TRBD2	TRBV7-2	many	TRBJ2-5	CASSPRTSGGVETQYF	TGTGCCAGCAGCCCACGGACTAGCGGGGGGGTAGAGACCCAGTACTTC
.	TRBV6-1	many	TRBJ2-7	CASSDQGNSYEQYF	TGTGCCAGCAGTGACCAGGGGAACTCCTACGAGCAGTACTTC
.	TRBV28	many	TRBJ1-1	CASTLLGRGLEAFF	TGTGCCAGCACTTTGCTTGGGAGAGGGTTGGAAGCTTTCTTT
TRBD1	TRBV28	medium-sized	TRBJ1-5	CASRLAGQGGQPQHF	TGTGCCAGCAGATTAGCGGGACAGGGTGGGCAGCCCCAGCATTTT
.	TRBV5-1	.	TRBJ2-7	CASSPDNYEQYF	TGCGCCAGCAGCCCAGACAACTACGAGCAGTACTTC
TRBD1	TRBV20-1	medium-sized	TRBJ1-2	CSAGPLRDRGGYGYTF	TGCAGTGCTGGGCCTCTGAGGGACAGGGGTGGCTATGGCTACACCTTC
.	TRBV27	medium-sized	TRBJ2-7	CASSLKWFSYEQYF	TGTGCCAGCAGTTTAAAGTGGTTCTCCTACGAGCAGTACTTC
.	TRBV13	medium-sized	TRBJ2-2	CASSPLAGELFF	TGTGCCAGCAGCCCCCTGGCCGGGGAGCTGTTTTTT
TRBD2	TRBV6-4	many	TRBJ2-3	CASSEREGSTDTQYF	TGTGCCAGCAGTGAGCGGGAGGGTAGCACAGATACGCAGTATTTT
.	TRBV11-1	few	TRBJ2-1	CASSPTRVRGPNEQFF	TGTGCCAGCAGCCCAACGAGGGTTAGGGGTCCCAATGAGCAGTTCTTC
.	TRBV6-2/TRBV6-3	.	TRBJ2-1	CASSYSKGFGNNEQFF	TGTGCCAGCAGTTACTCGAAAGGCTTTGGGAACAATGAGCAGTTCTTC
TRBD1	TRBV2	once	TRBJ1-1	CASSPGQSNTEAFF	TGTGCCAGCAGCCCGGGACAGTCGAACACTGAAGCTTTCTTT
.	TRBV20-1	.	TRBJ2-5	CSALDTRSTQETQYF	TGCAGTGCTTTGGACACAAGATCAACCCAAGAGACCCAGTACTTC
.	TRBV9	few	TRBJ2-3	CASNTSTDTQYF	TGTGCCAGCAACACTAGCACAGATACGCAGTATTTT
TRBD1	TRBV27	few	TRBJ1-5	CASSKTGEMSFQPQHF	TGTGCCAGCAGTAAAACAGGGGAAATGAGTTTTCAGCCCCAGCATTTT
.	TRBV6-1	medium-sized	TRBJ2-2	CASRGTGELFF	TGTGCCAGCAGAGGAACCGGGGAGCTGTTTTTT
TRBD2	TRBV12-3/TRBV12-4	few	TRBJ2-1	CASSLLRTSYNEQFF	TGTGCCAGCAGTTTACTCCGGACTAGCTACAATGAGCAGTTCTTC
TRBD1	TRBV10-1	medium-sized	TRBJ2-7	CASSESSLQGTEQYF	TGCGCCAGCAGTGAGAGCTCTCTACAGGGGACCGAGCAGTACTTC
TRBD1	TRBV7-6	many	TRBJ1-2	CASSLEWGDRTGYTF	TGTGCCAGCAGCTTAGAGTGGGGGGACAGAACTGGCTACACCTTC
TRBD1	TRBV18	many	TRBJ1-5	CASSPRGGGGAYSNQPQHF	TGTGCCAGCTCACCACGCGGAGGAGGGGGCGCCTATAGCAATCAGCCCCAGCATTTT
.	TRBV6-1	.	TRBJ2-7	CASKDSLSYEQYF	TGTGCCAGCAAGGACTCCCTTTCCTACGAGCAGTACTTC
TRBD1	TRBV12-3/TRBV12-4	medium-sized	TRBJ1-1	CASSLWTGRDTEAFF	TGTGCCAGCAGTTTGTGGACAGGGCGGGACACTGAAGCTTTCTTT
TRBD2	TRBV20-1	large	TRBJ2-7	CSARAPSGRAYEQYF	TGCAGTGCTAGAGCCCCAAGCGGGAGGGCCTACGAGCAGTACTTC
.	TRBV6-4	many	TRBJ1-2	CASSNDGNYGYTF	TGTGCCAGCTCAAACGACGGAAACTATGGCTACACCTTC
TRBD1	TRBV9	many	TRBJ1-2	CASSARPTGFYGYTF	TGTGCCAGCAGCGCCCGCCCGACAGGGTTCTATGGCTACACCTTC